These 8 T cell receptor beta chains share one sample of origin, sequenced in a study of technical replicates of blood from a few donors. Data came from immunoSEQ multiplex PCR; TCRdb stores just in-frame clones and leaves some out. The data hold tens of thousands of clones, with roughly 96% observed a single time. The sample consisted of T cells isolated from PBMCs. The receptors stem from a human donor in good health.

The chain joins TRBV18 to TRBJ2-7; 7 bases are shared with TRBD1. The V gene's germline CDR1 is KGHSH and CDR2 LQKENI. The CDR3 loop spans 23 amino acids. V lost 3 bases to trimming and J lost 0 bases; unmatched junction nucleotides: 29. CDR3 DNA: TGTGCCAGCTCACCCGAACGCTTCAGAGAAACGAATCGGTATCGGGACAGCTCCTACGAGCAGTACTTC. This translates into CASSPERFRETNRYRDSSYEQYF.

The chain employs TRBV19 and TRBJ1-5, with D possibly being TRBD1 (5 bases). Between the trimmed V and J ends, which lost 9 bases and 5 bases, there was a span of 14 bases. The germline gives CDR1 LNHDA, CDR2 SQIVND (reference sequence). CDR3 size: 13 residues. The CDR3 DNA follows: TGTGCCAGCACAGGCCAGCGGGATCAGCCCCAGCATTTT. Protein: CASTGQRDQPQHF.

The chain recombines TRBV6-6 with TRBJ2-1; D might be TRBD2 (5 bases). Per the germline V gene, CDR1 is MNHNY and CDR2 is SVGAGI (reference sequence). The CDR3 consists of 12 residues. V lost 8 bases and J lost 9, with 14 bases in between. The CDR3 region is CASVTRTGEQFF. In nucleotides, the CDR3 is TGTGCCAGCGTCACTAGGACGGGTGAGCAGTTCTTC.

The chain uses TRBV7-9 and TRBJ2-7, with D unresolved. Between the trimmed V and J ends, which lost 3 bases and 3 bases, there was a span of 9 bases. Germline V gene data show CDR1 as SEHNR and CDR2 as FQNEAQ (reference sequence). The CDR3 sequence is 13 residues long. This CDR3 is CASSFTEDYEQYF. CDR3 in DNA: TGTGCCAGCAGCTTCACAGAAGACTACGAGCAGTACTTC.

This clone is a singleton in its sample. V gene TRBV9 combines with J gene TRBJ1-2; 8 bases agree with TRBD1. Germline V gene lookup returns CDR1 SGDLS and CDR2 YYNGEE. The CDR3 totals 13 residues. With V trimmed by 0 bases and J by 6 bases, 1 base remained unmatched. The CDR3 protein is CASSVGTGNGYTF. The DNA of the CDR3 is TGTGCCAGCAGCGTAGGGACAGGGAATGGCTACACCTTC. The variable domain in full, completed from reference TRBV9 and TRBJ1-2, reads DSGVTQTPKHLITATGQRVTLRCSPRSGDLSVYWYQQSLDQGLQFLIQYYNGEERAKGNILERFSAQQFPDLHSELNLSSLELGDSALYFCASSVGTGNGYTFGSGTRLTVV.

CDR3 nucleotides: TGTGCCAGCAGCCAAGAAATAGCGGGACCAGGATCTTCGAACACCGGGGAGCTGTTTTTT. Its translation is CASSQEIAGPGSSNTGELFF. The chain links TRBV4-2 to TRBJ2-2, with TRBD2 matching 8 bases. Germline loops: CDR1 LGHNA, CDR2 YNFKEQ. The trim removed 0 bases at V and 0 bases at J, leaving 12 bases unmatched. The CDR3 runs to 20 residues.

This chain connects TRBV11-2 to TRBJ1-2, with 7 nucleotides matching TRBD1. Germline values: CDR1 SGHAT, CDR2 FQNNGV. This CDR3 has 16 amino acids. With V trimmed by 1 base and J by 4 bases, 9 bases remained unmatched. The CDR3 protein is CASSLGLTGAAYGYTF. Written as DNA, the CDR3 is TGTGCCAGCAGCTTAGGCCTAACAGGGGCGGCCTATGGCTACACCTTC.

The chain joins TRBV2 to TRBJ2-5; D is perhaps TRBD2 (6 bases). CDR3 length equals 13 residues. The germline V and J ends were trimmed by 7 bases and 2 bases, with 11 bases remaining between them. Per germline, CDR1 SNHLY and CDR2 FYNNEI. CDR3: CASTPAGQETQYF. In DNA, the CDR3 is TGTGCCAGCACCCCGGCGGGGCAAGAGACCCAGTACTTC.